This T cell receptor beta chain was captured in a study of human T cells and chemical hapten exposure. At the level of the study: Diphenylcyclopropenone was administered weekly to the scalp of patients throughout the roughly 25-week study. Each patch test put 0.01% DPC on the upper back, and results were read at 6 days. Cases of alopecia areata, totalis or universalis occurred in a predominantly female patient group.

Time point reported: patch test 1, 2 weeks after DPC sensitization. The treatment was: therapeutic diphenylcyclopropenone sensitization with weekly scalp DPC. The V gene's germline CDR1 is MNHEY and CDR2 SVGEGT. CDR3 length: 14 residues. V was trimmed by 5 bases and J by 4 bases, leaving 14 bases between them. There are many counts of this clonotype. TCRdb reprocessed the RACE reads with MiXCR, giving one entry per CDR3 protein. This repertoire shows around 120,000 distinct CDR3 sequences, approximately 13% found once; its top ten account for approximately 0.89%. The sample consisted of whole blood, taken in connection with sensitization to the hapten diphenylcyclopropenone (DPC). This chain links TRBV6-2 or TRBV6-3 with TRBJ2-5; D is possibly TRBD1 (6 bases). The sequence derives from a man between 18 and 29 years old with alopecia areata. Some clones in this sample may be carry-over from other donors' samples. CDR3 region: CASSQDRLRETQYF. The CDR3 DNA is TGTGCCAGCAGTCAAGACAGGTTAAGAGAGACCCAGTACTTC.